A single T cell receptor (beta chain) is shown here with its context. As for treatment: oral pan-JAK inhibitor, 5-10 mg twice daily. This sample is part of a study of CD8+ T cells in alopecia areata. About the research overall: It was oral tofacitinib, at 5 to 10 mg twice daily, that treated patients received.

The authors extracted RNA and reverse transcribed it into cDNA as the sequencing template. The data were produced by immunoSEQ multiplex PCR, yet TCRdb's version contains in-frame clones alone and is incomplete. Among more than 90,000 clones listed, 60% were seen once. CDR3 length equals 14 residues. Germline assignment: CDR1 SNHLY and CDR2 FYNNEI. The V end lost 4 bases, the J end lost 3 bases, and 12 bases lay between the germline ends. The genes are TRBV2 and TRBJ1-2; possible D gene TRBD1, 5 bases. The sequence derives from a human donor with alopecia areata. Specimen: CD8+ T cells sorted from blood, collected between weeks 55 and 70, from a patient treated with tofacitinib. CDR3 DNA sequence: TGTGCCAGCAGTGGGGCGGGACTTCACTATGGCTACACCTTC. It is translated as CASSGAGLHYGYTF.